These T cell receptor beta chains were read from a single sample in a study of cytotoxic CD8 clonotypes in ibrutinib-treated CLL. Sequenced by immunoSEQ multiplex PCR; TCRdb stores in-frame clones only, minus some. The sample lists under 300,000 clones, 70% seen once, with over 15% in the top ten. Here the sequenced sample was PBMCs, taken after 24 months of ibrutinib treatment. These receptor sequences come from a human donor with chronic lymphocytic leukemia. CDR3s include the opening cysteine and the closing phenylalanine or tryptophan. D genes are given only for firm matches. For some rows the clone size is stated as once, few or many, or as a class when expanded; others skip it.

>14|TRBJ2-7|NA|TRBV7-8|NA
CASSYTGITYEQYF
TGTGCCAGCAGCTACACCGGCATCACCTACGAGCAGTACTTC
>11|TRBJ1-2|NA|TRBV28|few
CATVLDYGYTF
TGTGCCACCGTCCTAGACTATGGCTACACCTTC
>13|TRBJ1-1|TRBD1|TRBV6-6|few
CAGHRGPGTEAFF
TGTGCCGGGCACAGGGGGCCTGGCACTGAAGCTTTCTTT
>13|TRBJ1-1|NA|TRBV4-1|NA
CASSQGRGTEAFF
TGCGCCAGCAGCCAAGGACGCGGCACTGAAGCTTTCTTT
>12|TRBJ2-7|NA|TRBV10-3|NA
CAISTPNYEQYF
TGTGCCATCAGTACCCCCAACTACGAGCAGTACTTC
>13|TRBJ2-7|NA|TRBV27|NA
CASSFLPTYEQYF
TGTGCCAGCAGTTTTCTGCCAACCTACGAGCAGTACTTC
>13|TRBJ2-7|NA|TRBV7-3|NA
CASSLGGGYEQYF
TGTGCCAGCTCTCTAGGGGGAGGCTACGAGCAGTACTTC
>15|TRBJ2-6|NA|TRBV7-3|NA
CASSIYRAGANVLTF
TGTGCCAGCAGCATATACAGGGCTGGGGCCAACGTCCTGACTTTC
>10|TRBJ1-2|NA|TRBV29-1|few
CSVVVGGYTF
TGCAGCGTTGTTGTAGGAGGCTACACCTTC
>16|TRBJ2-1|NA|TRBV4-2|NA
CASSQDGVGSENEQFF
TGTGCCAGCAGCCAAGACGGTGTCGGGAGTGAAAATGAGCAGTTCTTC